The 17 T cell receptor beta chains below were found in one sample sequenced in a study of blood T cell repertoires in COVID-19. The protocol was immunoSEQ multiplex PCR, while the TCRdb copy is restricted to in-frame clones and leaves out a portion. The sample holds around 50,000 clones, around 90% seen once. The sample comprised peripheral blood. These receptors were taken from a man between 70 and 80 years old with active COVID-19.

The CDR3: CAISGLGETQYF. As DNA, the CDR3 is TGTGCCATCAGTGGTCTCGGAGAGACCCAGTACTTC. The rearrangement uses TRBV10-3 and TRBJ2-5; D gene uncertain. CDR1 and CDR2 from the germline V gene are ENHRY and SYGVKD. Trimming took off 4 bases at V and 4 bases at J, with 7 bases between the two ends. The CDR3 runs 12 residues.

The V gene is TRBV30, the J gene TRBJ1-1; D gene ambiguous. CDR1 is GTSNPN, CDR2 SVGIG, per germline (reference sequence). This CDR3 is 11 amino acids long. Trimming took 2 bases from V and 5 from J, leaving 6 bases between them. CDR3 residues: CAWSTSTEAFF. CDR3 sequence (DNA): TGTGCCTGGAGTACAAGTACTGAAGCTTTCTTT.

J is TRBJ2-4 and V is TRBV10-2; perhaps TRBD2 as D (5 bases). This CDR3 has 19 amino acids. CDR1 is WSHSY, CDR2 SAAADI, per germline. Trimming removed 0 bases at V and 0 bases at J, with 18 bases between. The CDR3, as DNA: TGCGCCAGCAGTGAGTCAAACACCGACTACCTTCTAGCCAAAAACATTCAGTACTTC. Amino acids: CASSESNTDYLLAKNIQYF.

The CDR3 sequence is CASKGGGTDGYTF. The CDR3 DNA sequence: TGTGCCAGCAAAGGGGGGGGAACTGATGGCTACACCTTC. The chain carries TRBV2 and TRBJ1-2; D is perhaps TRBD1 (6 bases). From germline, CDR1 is SNHLY and CDR2 FYNNEI. Trimming stripped 7 bases from V and 6 bases from J, with 15 bases between. The CDR3 is made up of 13 amino acids.

V usage is TRBV5-5 and J usage is TRBJ2-1; D not resolved. V was pared by 0 bases and J by 6 bases, with 7 bases between. CDR3 length: 13 residues. CDR1 SGHKS and CDR2 YYEKEE come from the germline V gene (reference sequence). This CDR3 is CASSLVAPNEQFF. The CDR3 DNA sequence: TGTGCCAGCAGCTTGGTGGCACCCAATGAGCAGTTCTTC.

The chain has TRBV19 and TRBJ2-3; no clear D. The CDR3 consists of 14 residues. Germline lookup yields CDR1 LNHDA and CDR2 SQIVND (reference sequence). Trimming shortened V by 8 bases and J by 0 bases, and 12 bases separated the two germline ends. The CDR3 loop is CASAPSASTDTQYF. The CDR3 DNA reads as TGTGCCAGTGCACCGTCCGCGAGCACAGATACGCAGTATTTT. Filled out from reference TRBV19 and TRBJ2-3, the complete variable domain reads DGGITQSPKYLFRKEGQNVTLSCEQNLNHDAMYWYRQDPGQGLRLIYYSQIVNDFQKGDIAEGYSVSREKKESFPLTVTSAQKNPTAFYLCASAPSASTDTQYFGPGTRLTVL.

The chain is built from TRBV5-1 and TRBJ2-1; 9 positions agree with TRBD1. There are 14 residues in the CDR3. Germline V CDR1 and CDR2: SGHRS, YFSETQ. The J segment lost 7 bases and the V segment lost 3 bases, leaving 5 bases of the junction unmatched. Here the CDR3 DNA reads TGCGCCAGCAGCTACGGACAGGGGCAGAATGAGCAGTTCTTC. Translating gives CASSYGQGQNEQFF.

The chain employs TRBV27 and TRBJ1-1; 8 nucleotides align to TRBD1. The germline V gene encodes CDR1 MNHEY and CDR2 SMNVEV (reference sequence). V shed 5 bases, J shed 0 bases, and the junction held 11 bases outside the gene matches. This CDR3 spans 17 amino acids. The CDR3 DNA reads TGTGCCAGCAGTATTTGGAGGACAGGGAAGATGAACACTGAAGCTTTCTTT. This translates into CASSIWRTGKMNTEAFF.

This clone has just one count. The chain carries TRBV6-5 and TRBJ1-5; D may be TRBD1 (6 bases). V was pared by 5 bases and J by 3 bases, with 11 bases between. The CDR3 contains 14 residues. Germline lookup yields CDR1 MNHEY and CDR2 SVGAGI. CDR3: CASSRGQNNQPQHF. For the CDR3, the DNA is TGTGCCAGCAGTCGAGGACAGAACAATCAGCCCCAGCATTTT.

This clone has only a few counts. CDR3 in amino acids: CASSLWLSGGLPYEQYF. In nucleotides, the CDR3 is TGTGCCAGCAGCTTGTGGCTAAGCGGGGGCCTACCGTACGAGCAGTACTTC. The chain is built from TRBV5-4 and TRBJ2-7; 8 nucleotides match TRBD2. CDR1 and CDR2 from the germline V gene are SGHNT and YYREEE (reference sequence). The junction had 13 bases not matched to a gene; V was cut back by 1 base and J by 4 bases. This CDR3 is 17 amino acids long.

The chain employs TRBV13 and TRBJ2-2; TRBD2 aligns across 11 bases. Trimming took 1 base from V and 5 from J; bases not matched to a gene: 0. The CDR3 extends over 15 amino acids. Per the germline V gene, CDR1 is PRHDT and CDR2 is FYEKMQ (reference sequence). The CDR3 sequence: CASSLVAGGTGELFF. The CDR3 bases are TGTGCCAGCAGCTTAGTAGCGGGGGGGACCGGGGAGCTGTTTTTT. The variable domain in full, with the rest retrieved from reference TRBV13 and TRBJ2-2, is AAGVIQSPRHLIKEKRETATLKCYPIPRHDTVYWYQQGPGQDPQFLISFYEKMQSDKGSIPDRFSAQQFSDYHSELNMSSLELGDSALYFCASSLVAGGTGELFFGEGSRLTVL.

This chain connects TRBV19 to TRBJ2-2; D gene uncertain. This CDR3 has 16 residues. V was cut by 4 bases and J by 0 bases, with 12 bases left in between. Germline V gives CDR1 LNHDA, CDR2 SQIVND (reference sequence). The CDR3 DNA sequence: TGTGCCAGTAGTAAATATGCTAGATCGAACACCGGGGAGCTGTTTTTT. It specifies CASSKYARSNTGELFF.

This clone was detected once. The V gene is TRBV28, the J gene TRBJ2-7; 7 bases are shared with TRBD1. CDR3 length: 14 residues. From germline, CDR1 is MDHEN and CDR2 SYDVKM. V gave up 7 bases and J gave up 4 bases; unmatched junction bases: 10. For the CDR3, the DNA is TGTGCCAGCATATCCGGGACAGCTCGTTACGAGCAGTACTTC. Residues: CASISGTARYEQYF. The whole variable domain, filled in from reference TRBV28 and TRBJ2-7, reads DVKVTQSSRYLVKRTGEKVFLECVQDMDHENMFWYRQDPGLGLRLIYFSYDVKMKEKGDIPEGYSVSREKKERFSLILESASTNQTSMYLCASISGTARYEQYFGPGTRLTVT.

V usage is TRBV19 and J usage is TRBJ2-2; 12 nucleotides align to TRBD2. The CDR3 runs 15 residues. Trimming removed 6 bases from V and 7 bases from J; junction bases left unmatched: 6. Germline CDR1 LNHDA, CDR2 SQIVND (reference sequence). The CDR3: CASRPSGGAVGELFF. The CDR3 nucleotides are TGTGCCAGTAGACCTAGCGGGGGGGCAGTCGGGGAGCTGTTTTTT.

This chain uses TRBV7-9 with TRBJ2-6; no reliable D call. Germline V gene sequence: CDR1 SEHNR, CDR2 FQNEAQ (reference sequence). Trimming pared 5 bases from V and 4 bases from J, leaving 6 bases between. The CDR3 consists of 13 residues. CDR3 region: CASSPLGANVLTF. For the CDR3, the DNA is TGTGCCAGCAGCCCCCTCGGGGCCAACGTCCTGACTTTC.

This chain joins TRBV6-5 and TRBJ2-1; TRBD2 matches at 7 bases. The CDR3 runs to 15 residues. CDR1 is MNHEY, CDR2 SVGAGI, per germline. The junction had 6 bases not matched to a gene; V was cut back by 7 bases and J by 0 bases. DNA of the CDR3: TGTGCCAGCAAATCCGGGGGGAGCTCCTACAATGAGCAGTTCTTC. This sequence encodes CASKSGGSSYNEQFF.

V is TRBV10-3 and J is TRBJ1-4; D is ambiguous. CDR1 and CDR2 from the germline V gene are ENHRY and SYGVKD. The length of the CDR3 is 15 residues. V was clipped by 3 bases and J by 6 bases, with 14 bases between them. In DNA, the CDR3 is TGTGCCATCAGTGATCGGCCGGCAGGTGATGAAAAACTGTTTTTT. Its protein product is CAISDRPAGDEKLFF.